Detailed here is one T cell receptor beta chain. Its antigen is as yet unknown. This specimen comes from a study of cytomegalovirus exposure and HLA in healthy donors. The primer mix had 60 Vbeta and 13 Jbeta primers. Measured with immunoSEQ multiplex PCR; TCRdb has only the in-frame clones, and not every one. The sample has 100,000 to 150,000 clones, roughly 74% seen once; the top ten hold approximately 3.9%. Germline trimming cut 1 base from V and 6 bases from J; bases unmatched to any gene: 1. Germline CDR1 is SEHNR and CDR2 is FQNEAQ (reference sequence). The CDR3 covers 14 residues. Study results and limitations: The productive fraction for most TCR beta V segments was about 90% or about 30% in an earlier analysis. When presence/absence was analysed, sequencing depth was taken to be roughly uniform across donors. 164 TCR beta chains were listed as cytomegalovirus-associated. As a later analysis showed, a missense DCLRE1C variant was linked to trimming of TCR beta V- and J-genes.

This TCR was recovered from a woman aged 45-60 years in good health and CMV-seropositive. The sequenced sample consisted of PBMCs. This chain joins TRBV7-9 and TRBJ1-4, with 8 bases that match TRBD1. The CDR3: CASSLGTGHEKLFF. The CDR3 region has the DNA TGTGCCAGCAGCTTAGGGACAGGGCATGAAAAACTGTTTTTT.